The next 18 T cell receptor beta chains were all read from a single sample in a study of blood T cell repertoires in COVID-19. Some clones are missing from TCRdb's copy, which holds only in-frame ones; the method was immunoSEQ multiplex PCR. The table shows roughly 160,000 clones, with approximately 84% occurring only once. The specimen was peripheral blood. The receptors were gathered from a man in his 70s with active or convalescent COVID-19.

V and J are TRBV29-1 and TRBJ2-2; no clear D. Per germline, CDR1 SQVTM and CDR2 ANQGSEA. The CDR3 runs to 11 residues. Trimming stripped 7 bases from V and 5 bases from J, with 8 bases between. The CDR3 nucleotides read TGCAGCGCCCAGGTGACCGGGGAGCTGTTTTTT. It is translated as CSAQVTGELFF.

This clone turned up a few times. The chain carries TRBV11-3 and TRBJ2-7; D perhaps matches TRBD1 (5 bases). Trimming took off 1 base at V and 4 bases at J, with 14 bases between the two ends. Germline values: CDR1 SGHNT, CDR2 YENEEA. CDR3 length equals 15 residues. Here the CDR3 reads CASSLGSGRAYEQYF. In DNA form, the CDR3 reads TGTGCCAGCAGCTTAGGGTCGGGCAGGGCTTACGAGCAGTACTTC.

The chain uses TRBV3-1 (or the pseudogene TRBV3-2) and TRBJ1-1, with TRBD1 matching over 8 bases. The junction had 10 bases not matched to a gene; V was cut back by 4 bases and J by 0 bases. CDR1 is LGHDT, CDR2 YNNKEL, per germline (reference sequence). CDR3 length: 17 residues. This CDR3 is CASSLWTGFSMNTEAFF. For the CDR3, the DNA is TGTGCCAGCAGCCTTTGGACAGGGTTCTCGATGAACACTGAAGCTTTCTTT.

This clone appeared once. The CDR3 bases are TGTGCCAACGAAGGACTCATGAACACTGAAGCTTTCTTT. This codes for CANEGLMNTEAFF. This rearrangement joins TRBV6-5 to TRBJ1-1; the D is unclear. V lost 10 bases, J lost 0 bases, and 12 bases lay in between. Germline assignment: CDR1 MNHEY and CDR2 SVGAGI. The CDR3 loop spans 13 amino acids.

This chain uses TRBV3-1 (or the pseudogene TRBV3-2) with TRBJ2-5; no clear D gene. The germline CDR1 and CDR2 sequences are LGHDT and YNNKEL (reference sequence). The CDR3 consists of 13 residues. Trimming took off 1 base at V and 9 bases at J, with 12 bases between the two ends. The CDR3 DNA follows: TGTGCCAGCAGCCAAGGCCCCCAGGCGCCCCAGTACTTC. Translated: CASSQGPQAPQYF.

CDR3 sequence: CASSPTGLVTEAFF. The CDR3 coding sequence is TGTGCCAGCTCACCGACGGGTTTGGTAACTGAAGCTTTCTTT. The rearrangement uses TRBV18 and TRBJ1-1; D remains ambiguous. CDR3 length equals 14 residues. Trimming pared 3 bases from V and 5 bases from J, leaving 13 bases between. Germline assignment: CDR1 KGHSH and CDR2 LQKENI. The whole variable domain, remainder taken from reference TRBV18 and TRBJ1-1, is NAGVMQNPRHLVRRRGQEARLRCSPMKGHSHVYWYRQLPEEGLKFMVYLQKENIIDESGMPKERFSAEFPKEGPSILRIQQVVRGDSAAYFCASSPTGLVTEAFFGQGTRLTVV.

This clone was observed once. The DNA of the CDR3 is TGTGCCACCAGCCGTACTCGGGACAGGGTTAATCAGCCCCAGCATTTT. Translation: CATSRTRDRVNQPQHF. The chain combines TRBV15 with TRBJ1-5, with 9 bases that match TRBD1. Germline V lookup: CDR1 LNHNV, CDR2 YYDKDF (reference sequence). V lost 5 bases, J lost 4 bases, and 9 bases stayed unmatched. The CDR3 loop spans 16 amino acids.

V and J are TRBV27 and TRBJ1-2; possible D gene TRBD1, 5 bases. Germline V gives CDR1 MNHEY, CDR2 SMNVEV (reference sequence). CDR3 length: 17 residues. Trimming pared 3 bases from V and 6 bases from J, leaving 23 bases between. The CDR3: CASSFSPGGTPRNGYTF. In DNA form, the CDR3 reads TGTGCCAGCAGTTTCTCCCCGGGCGGGACTCCTCGAAATGGCTACACCTTC.

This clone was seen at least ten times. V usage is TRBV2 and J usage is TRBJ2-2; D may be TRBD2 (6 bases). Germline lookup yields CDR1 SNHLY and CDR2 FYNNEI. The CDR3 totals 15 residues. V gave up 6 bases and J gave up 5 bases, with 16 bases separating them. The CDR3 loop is CASRWSAGRTGELFF. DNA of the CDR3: TGTGCCAGCAGGTGGTCGGCAGGGAGGACCGGGGAGCTGTTTTTT. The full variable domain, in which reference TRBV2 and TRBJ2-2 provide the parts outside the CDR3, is EPEVTQTPSHQVTQMGQEVILRCVPISNHLYFYWYRQILGQKVEFLVSFYNNEISEKSEIFDDQFSVERPDGSNFTLKIRSTKLEDSAMYFCASRWSAGRTGELFFGEGSRLTVL.

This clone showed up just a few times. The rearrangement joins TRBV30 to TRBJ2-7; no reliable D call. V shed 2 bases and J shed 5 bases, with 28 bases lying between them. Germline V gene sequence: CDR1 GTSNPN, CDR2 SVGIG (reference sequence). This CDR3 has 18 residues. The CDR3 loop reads CAWSSTRHLSLFPNEQYF. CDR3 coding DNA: TGTGCCTGGAGTTCAACCAGACACCTATCCCTTTTCCCTAACGAGCAGTACTTC.

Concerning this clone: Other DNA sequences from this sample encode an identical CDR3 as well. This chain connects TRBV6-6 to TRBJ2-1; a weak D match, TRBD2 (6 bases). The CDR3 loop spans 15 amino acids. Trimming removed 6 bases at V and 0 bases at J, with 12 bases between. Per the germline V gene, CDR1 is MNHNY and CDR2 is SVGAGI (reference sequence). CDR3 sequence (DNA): TGTGCCAGCAGCTTTAGCGGTAGCTCCTACAATGAGCAGTTCTTC. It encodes CASSFSGSSYNEQFF.

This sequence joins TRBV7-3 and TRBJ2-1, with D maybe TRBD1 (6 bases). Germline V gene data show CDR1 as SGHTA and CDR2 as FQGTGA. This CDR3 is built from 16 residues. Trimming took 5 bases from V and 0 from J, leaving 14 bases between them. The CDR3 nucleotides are TGTGCCAGCAGCATTACAGGGTCTACCTCCTACAATGAGCAGTTCTTC. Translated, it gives CASSITGSTSYNEQFF.

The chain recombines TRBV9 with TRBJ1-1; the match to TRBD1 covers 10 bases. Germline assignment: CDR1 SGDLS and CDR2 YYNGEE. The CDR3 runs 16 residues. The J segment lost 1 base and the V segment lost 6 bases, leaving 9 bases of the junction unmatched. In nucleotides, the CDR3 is TGTGCCAGCATGCCCCCAAGGGACAGGGGGAACACTGAAGCTTTCTTT. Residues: CASMPPRDRGNTEAFF.

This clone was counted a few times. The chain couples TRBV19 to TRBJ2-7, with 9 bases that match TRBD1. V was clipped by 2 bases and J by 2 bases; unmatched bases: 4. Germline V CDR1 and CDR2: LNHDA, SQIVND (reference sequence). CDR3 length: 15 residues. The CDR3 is CASSIKGQGPYEQYF. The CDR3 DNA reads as TGTGCCAGTAGTATAAAAGGACAGGGGCCCTACGAGCAGTACTTC.

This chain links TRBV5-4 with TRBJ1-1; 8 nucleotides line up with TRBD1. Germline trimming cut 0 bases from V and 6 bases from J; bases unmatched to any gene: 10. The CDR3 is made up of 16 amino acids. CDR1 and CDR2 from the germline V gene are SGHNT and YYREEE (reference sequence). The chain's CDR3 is CASSLEMTGERAEAFF. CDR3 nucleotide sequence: TGTGCCAGCAGCTTGGAGATGACAGGGGAGCGAGCTGAAGCTTTCTTT.

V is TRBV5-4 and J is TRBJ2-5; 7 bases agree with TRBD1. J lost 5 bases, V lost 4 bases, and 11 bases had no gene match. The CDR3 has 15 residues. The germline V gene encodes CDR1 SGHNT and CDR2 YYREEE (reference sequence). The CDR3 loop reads CASSLGQATLETQYF. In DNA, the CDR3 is TGTGCCAGCAGCCTCGGACAGGCCACCCTTGAGACCCAGTACTTC.

The CDR3 sequence: CASTPGGGRTYNEQFF. The CDR3 region has the DNA TGTGCCAGCACTCCGGGCGGCGGGAGGACATACAATGAGCAGTTCTTC. This rearrangement joins TRBV2 to TRBJ2-1, with 8 bases aligning to TRBD2. V lost 7 bases and J lost 4; bases outside the gene matches: 12. The CDR3 covers 16 residues. Germline V gene sequence: CDR1 SNHLY, CDR2 FYNNEI.

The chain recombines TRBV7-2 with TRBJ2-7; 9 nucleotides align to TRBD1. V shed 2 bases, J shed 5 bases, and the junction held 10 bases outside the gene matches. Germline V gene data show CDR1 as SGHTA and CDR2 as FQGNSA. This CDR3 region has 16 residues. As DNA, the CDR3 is TGTGCCAGCAGCTTACGTTTTGGGACAGGGACCCACGAGCAGTACTTC. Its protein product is CASSLRFGTGTHEQYF. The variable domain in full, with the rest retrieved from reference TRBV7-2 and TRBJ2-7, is GAGVSQSPSNKVTEKGKDVELRCDPISGHTALYWYRQSLGQGLEFLIYFQGNSAPDKSGLPSDRFSAERTGGSVSTLTIQRTQQEDSAVYLCASSLRFGTGTHEQYFGPGTRLTVT.